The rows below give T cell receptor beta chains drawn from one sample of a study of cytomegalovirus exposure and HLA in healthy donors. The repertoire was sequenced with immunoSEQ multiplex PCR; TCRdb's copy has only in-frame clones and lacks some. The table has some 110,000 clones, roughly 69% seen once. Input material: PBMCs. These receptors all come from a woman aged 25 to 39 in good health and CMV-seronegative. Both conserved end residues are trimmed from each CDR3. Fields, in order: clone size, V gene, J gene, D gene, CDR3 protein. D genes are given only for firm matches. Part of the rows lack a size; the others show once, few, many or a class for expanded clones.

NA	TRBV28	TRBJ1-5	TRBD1	ASRMTGGTNQPQH
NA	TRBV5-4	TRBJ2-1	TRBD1	ASSLAKGTGPYNEQF
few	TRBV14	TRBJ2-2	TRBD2	ASSRVAGRSTGELF
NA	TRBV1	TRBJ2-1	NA	TSSRQYGGSSYNEQF
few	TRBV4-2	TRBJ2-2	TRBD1	ASSQDPTGTGTAGELF
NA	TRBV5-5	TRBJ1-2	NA	ASSLLAGAGGYGYT
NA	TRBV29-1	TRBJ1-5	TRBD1	SAQTGTGGNQPQH
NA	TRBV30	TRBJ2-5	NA	AWSAGDQETQY
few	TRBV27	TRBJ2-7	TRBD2	ASSLSPLAGVGEQY
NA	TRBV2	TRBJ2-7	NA	ASAPRSSSYEQY
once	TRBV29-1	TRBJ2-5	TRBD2	SVDLGRETQY
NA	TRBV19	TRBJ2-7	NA	ASTPIWGPYEQY
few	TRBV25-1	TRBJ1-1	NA	ASSESRVMNTEAF
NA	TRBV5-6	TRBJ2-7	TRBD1	ASSQGAVNEQY
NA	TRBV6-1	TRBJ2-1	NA	ASSESISYNEQF
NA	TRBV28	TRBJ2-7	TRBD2	ASSLTPSSGSYEQY
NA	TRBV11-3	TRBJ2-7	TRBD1	ASSWAGTGAYEQY
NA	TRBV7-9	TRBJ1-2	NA	ASSSGGVWGRLDGYT
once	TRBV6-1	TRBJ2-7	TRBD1	ASSETGTEIYEQY
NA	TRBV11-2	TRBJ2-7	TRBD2	ASSRGVSSGYEQY
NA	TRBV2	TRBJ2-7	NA	ASSVEGNYEQY
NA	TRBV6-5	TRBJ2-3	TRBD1	ASSPLGQGSDTQY
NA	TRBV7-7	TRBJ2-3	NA	ASSLQGTDTQY
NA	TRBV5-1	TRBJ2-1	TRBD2	ASSSGLEGNEQF
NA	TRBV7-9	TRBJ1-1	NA	ASSFDMNTEAF
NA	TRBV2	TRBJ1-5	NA	ASSTLGGVQPQH
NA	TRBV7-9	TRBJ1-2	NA	ASSAPRVHYGYT
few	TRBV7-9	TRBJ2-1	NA	AFTFGGNNEQF
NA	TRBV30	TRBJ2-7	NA	AWSRRDLYEQY
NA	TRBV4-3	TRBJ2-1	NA	ASSQDWAGYGNEQF
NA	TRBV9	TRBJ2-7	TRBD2	ASSVGSSGSSYGQY
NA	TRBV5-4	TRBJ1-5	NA	ASSLDSGQGQPQH
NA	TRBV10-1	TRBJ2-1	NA	ASSESTGEQF
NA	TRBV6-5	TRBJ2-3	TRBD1	ASSPGQGPPQY
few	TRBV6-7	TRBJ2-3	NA	ASSYPSRGLSTDTQY
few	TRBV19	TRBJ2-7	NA	ASSIGLDYYEQY
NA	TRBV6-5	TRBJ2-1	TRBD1	ASRPTGGAYNEQF
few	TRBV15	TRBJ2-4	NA	ATMLGAAKNIQY